This TCR beta chain was identified during a study of blood T cell repertoires in COVID-19. Study-wide background: Sources were T cells, B-cell-depleted T cells, or PBMCs; the material itself was cDNA or gDNA.

Under the authors' procedure: Reference gene primer amplification gave nucleated cell count estimates. Clones were sequenced by immunoSEQ multiplex PCR, and TCRdb holds only the in-frame ones, with some missing. D and trimming come from the DNA, and the V and J calls and clone size come from that table. This sample has about 60,000 clones, with approximately 84% found just once. The germline CDR1 and CDR2 sequences are SGHTA and FQGTGA. There are 14 residues in the CDR3. The V and J ends lost 8 bases and 2 bases respectively, with 12 bases between them. This clonotype was obtained from a man in his 60s with acute or convalescent COVID-19. Sequencing was done on a sample of peripheral blood. This chain connects TRBV7-3 to TRBJ2-2, with a weak D call TRBD1 (6 bases). In DNA, the CDR3 is TGTGCCAGCCGCCGGGACACAAACACCGGGGAGCTGTTTTTT. Translation: CASRRDTNTGELFF.